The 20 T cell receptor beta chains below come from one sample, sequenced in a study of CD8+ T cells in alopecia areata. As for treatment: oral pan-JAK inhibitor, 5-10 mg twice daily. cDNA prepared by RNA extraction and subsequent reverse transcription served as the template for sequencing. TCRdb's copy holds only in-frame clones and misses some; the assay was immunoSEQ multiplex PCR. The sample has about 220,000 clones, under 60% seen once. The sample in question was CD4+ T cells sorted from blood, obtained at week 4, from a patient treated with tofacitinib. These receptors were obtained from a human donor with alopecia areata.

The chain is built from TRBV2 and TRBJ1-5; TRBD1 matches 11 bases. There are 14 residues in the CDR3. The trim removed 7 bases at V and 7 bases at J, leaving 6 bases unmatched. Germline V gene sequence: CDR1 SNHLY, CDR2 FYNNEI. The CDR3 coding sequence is TGTGCCAGCACCCTGGGACAGGGGGGGCAGCCCCAGCATTTT. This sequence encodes CASTLGQGGQPQHF.

The CDR3 sequence: CASSSYRVSLAGANVLTF. The CDR3 nucleotides are TGCGCCAGCAGCTCCTACAGGGTTTCCCTAGCGGGGGCCAACGTCCTGACTTTC. The rearrangement uses TRBV5-1 and TRBJ2-6, with D perhaps being TRBD1 or TRBD2 (6 bases each). The CDR3 is 18 residues long. Germline V gives CDR1 SGHRS, CDR2 YFSETQ. Trimming removed 3 bases at V and 4 bases at J, with 20 bases between. The full variable domain, rest sourced from reference TRBV5-1 and TRBJ2-6, is KAGVTQTPRYLIKTRGQQVTLSCSPISGHRSVSWYQQTPGQGLQFLFEYFSETQRNKGNFPGRFSGRQFSNSRSEMNVSTLELGDSALYLCASSSYRVSLAGANVLTFGAGSRLTVL.

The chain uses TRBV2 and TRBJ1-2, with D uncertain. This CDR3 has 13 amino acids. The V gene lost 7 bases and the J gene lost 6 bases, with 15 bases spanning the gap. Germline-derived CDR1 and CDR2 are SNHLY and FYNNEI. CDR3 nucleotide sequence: TGTGCCAGCACAGTAGAAATGGGGAATGGCTACACCTTC. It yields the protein CASTVEMGNGYTF. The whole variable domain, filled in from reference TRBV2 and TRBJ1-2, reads EPEVTQTPSHQVTQMGQEVILRCVPISNHLYFYWYRQILGQKVEFLVSFYNNEISEKSEIFDDQFSVERPDGSNFTLKIRSTKLEDSAMYFCASTVEMGNGYTFGSGTRLTVV.

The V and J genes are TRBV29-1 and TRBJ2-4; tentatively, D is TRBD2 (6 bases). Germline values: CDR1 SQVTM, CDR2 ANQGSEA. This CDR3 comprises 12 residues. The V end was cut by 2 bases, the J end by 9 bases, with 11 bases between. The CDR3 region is CSVEKRAGIQYF. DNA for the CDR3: TGCAGCGTTGAAAAGCGAGCGGGCATTCAGTACTTC.

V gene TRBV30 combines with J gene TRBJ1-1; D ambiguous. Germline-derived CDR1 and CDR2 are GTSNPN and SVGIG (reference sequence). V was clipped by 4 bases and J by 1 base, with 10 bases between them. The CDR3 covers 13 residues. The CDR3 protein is CAWNLEGNTEAFF. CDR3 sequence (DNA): TGTGCCTGGAATCTGGAGGGGAACACTGAAGCTTTCTTT. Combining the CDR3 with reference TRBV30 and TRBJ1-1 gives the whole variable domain SQTIHQWPATLVQPVGSPLSLECTVEGTSNPNLYWYRQAAGRGLQLLFYSVGIGQISSEVPQNLSASRPQDRQFILSSKKLLLSDSGFYLCAWNLEGNTEAFFGQGTRLTVV.

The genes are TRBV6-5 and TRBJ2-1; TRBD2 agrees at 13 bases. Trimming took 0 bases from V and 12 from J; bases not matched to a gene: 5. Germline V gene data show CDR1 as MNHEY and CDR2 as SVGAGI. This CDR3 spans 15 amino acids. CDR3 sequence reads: CASSYSGLAGSVQFF. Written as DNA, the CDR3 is TGTGCCAGCAGTTACTCGGGACTAGCGGGGTCGGTGCAGTTCTTC.

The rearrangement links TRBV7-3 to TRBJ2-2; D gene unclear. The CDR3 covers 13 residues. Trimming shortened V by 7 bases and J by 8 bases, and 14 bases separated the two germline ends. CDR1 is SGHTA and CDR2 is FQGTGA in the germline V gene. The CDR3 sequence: CASNPSHGGELFF. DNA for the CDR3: TGTGCCAGCAACCCTTCCCATGGTGGGGAGCTGTTTTTT.

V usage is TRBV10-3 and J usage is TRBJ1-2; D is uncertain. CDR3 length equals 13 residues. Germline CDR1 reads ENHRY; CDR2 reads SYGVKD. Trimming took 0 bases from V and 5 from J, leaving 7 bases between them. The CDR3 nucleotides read TGTGCCATCAGTGAGTCGCCCCCATATGGCTACACCTTC. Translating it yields CAISESPPYGYTF.

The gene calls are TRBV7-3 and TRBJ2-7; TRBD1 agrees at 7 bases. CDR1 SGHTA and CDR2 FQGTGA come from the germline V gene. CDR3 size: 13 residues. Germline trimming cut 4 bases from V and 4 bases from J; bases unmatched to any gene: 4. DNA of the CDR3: TGTGCCAGCAGCTCCGGACAGGAATACGAGCAGTACTTC. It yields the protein CASSSGQEYEQYF.

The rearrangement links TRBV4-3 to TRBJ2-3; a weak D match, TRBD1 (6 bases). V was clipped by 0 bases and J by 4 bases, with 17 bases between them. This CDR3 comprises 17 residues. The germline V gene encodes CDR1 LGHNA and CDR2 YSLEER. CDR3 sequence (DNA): TGCGCCAGCAGCCAAGATTTCGGCGAGGGACACCCAGATACGCAGTATTTT. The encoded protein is CASSQDFGEGHPDTQYF.

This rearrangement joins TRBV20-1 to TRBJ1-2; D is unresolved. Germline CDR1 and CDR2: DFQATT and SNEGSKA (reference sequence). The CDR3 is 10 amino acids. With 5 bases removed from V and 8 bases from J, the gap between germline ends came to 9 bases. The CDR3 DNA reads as TGCAGTGCTTTACTGAGGGGCTACACCTTC. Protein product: CSALLRGYTF.

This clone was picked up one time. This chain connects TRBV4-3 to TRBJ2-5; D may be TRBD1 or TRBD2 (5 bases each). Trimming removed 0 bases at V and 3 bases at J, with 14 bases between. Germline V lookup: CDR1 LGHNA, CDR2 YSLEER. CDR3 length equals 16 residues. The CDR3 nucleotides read TGCGCCAGCAGCCAAGACGCCTGGGGACGGAAAGAGACCCAGTACTTC. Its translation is CASSQDAWGRKETQYF.

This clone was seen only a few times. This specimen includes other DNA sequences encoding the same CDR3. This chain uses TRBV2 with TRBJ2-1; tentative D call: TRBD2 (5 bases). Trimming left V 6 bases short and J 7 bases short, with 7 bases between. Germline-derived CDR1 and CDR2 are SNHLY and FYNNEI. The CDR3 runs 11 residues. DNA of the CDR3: TGTGCCAGCAGCCGGGATAATGAGCAGTTCTTC. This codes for CASSRDNEQFF.

For the CDR3, the DNA is TGTGCCAGCTCACCGATGACTGGCAAGGCAGGGGCCAACGTCCTGACTTTC. This sequence encodes CASSPMTGKAGANVLTF. The genes are TRBV18 and TRBJ2-6; D is unclear. The germline CDR1 and CDR2 sequences are KGHSH and LQKENI. This CDR3 spans 17 amino acids. V gave up 3 bases and J gave up 4 bases, with 16 bases separating them.

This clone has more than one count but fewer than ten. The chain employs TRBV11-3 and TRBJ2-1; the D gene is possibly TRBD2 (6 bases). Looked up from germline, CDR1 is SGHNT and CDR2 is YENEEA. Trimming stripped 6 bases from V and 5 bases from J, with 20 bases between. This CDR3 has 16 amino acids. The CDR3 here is CASRQKIAGINNEQFF. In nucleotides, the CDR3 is TGTGCCAGCAGGCAGAAAATCGCGGGGATTAACAATGAGCAGTTCTTC.

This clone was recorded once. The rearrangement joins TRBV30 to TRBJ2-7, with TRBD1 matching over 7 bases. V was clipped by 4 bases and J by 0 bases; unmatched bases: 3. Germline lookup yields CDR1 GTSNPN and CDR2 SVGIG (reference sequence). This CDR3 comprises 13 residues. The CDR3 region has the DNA TGTGCCTGGAACAGGGGTAGCTCCTACGAGCAGTACTTC. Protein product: CAWNRGSSYEQYF.

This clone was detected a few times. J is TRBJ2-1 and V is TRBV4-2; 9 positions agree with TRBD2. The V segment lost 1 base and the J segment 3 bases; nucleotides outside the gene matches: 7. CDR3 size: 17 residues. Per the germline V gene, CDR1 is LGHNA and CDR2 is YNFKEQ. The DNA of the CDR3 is TGTGCCAGCAGCCAAGTAGGCGGGGGGGGAAACTACAATGAGCAGTTCTTC. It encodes CASSQVGGGGNYNEQFF.

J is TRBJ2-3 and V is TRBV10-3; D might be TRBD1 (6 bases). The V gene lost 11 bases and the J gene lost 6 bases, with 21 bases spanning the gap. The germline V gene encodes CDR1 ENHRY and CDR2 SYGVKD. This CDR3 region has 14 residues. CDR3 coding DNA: TGTGCCGCCCGCCGGGACACCGTCGCGGATACGCAGTATTTT. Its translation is CAARRDTVADTQYF.

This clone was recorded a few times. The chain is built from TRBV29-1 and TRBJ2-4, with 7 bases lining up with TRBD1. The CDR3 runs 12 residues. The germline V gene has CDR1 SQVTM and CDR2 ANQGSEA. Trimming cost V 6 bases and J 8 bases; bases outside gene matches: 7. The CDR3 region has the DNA TGCAGCGTCTGGACAGGCTCGTACATTCAGTACTTC. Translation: CSVWTGSYIQYF. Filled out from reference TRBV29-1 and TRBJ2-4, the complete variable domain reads SAVISQKPSRDICQRGTSLTIQCQVDSQVTMMFWYRQQPGQSLTLIATANQGSEATYESGFVIDKFPISRPNLTFSTLTVSNMSPEDSSIYLCSVWTGSYIQYFGAGTRLSVL.

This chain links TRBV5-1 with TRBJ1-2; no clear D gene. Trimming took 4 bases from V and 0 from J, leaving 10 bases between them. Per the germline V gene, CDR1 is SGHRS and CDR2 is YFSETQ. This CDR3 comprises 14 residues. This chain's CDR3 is CASSPTASNYGYTF. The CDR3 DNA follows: TGCGCCAGCAGCCCCACGGCCTCTAACTATGGCTACACCTTC.